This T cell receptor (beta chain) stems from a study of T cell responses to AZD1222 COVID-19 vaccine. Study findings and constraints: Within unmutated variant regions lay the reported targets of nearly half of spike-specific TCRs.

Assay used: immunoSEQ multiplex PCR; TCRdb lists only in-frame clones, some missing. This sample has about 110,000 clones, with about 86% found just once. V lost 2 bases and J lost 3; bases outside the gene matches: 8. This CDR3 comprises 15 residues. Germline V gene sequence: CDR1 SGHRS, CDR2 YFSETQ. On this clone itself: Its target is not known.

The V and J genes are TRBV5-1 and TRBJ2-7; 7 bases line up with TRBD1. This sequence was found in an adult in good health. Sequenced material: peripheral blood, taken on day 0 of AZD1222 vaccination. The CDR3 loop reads CASSFNPTGYYEQYF. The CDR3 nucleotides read TGCGCCAGCAGCTTCAACCCGACAGGGTACTACGAGCAGTACTTC. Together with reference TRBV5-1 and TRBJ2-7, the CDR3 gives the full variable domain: KAGVTQTPRYLIKTRGQQVTLSCSPISGHRSVSWYQQTPGQGLQFLFEYFSETQRNKGNFPGRFSGRQFSNSRSEMNVSTLELGDSALYLCASSFNPTGYYEQYFGPGTRLTVT.